This record concerns one T cell receptor (beta chain) sequence. Its antigen remains undetermined. No base-level quality is on record; no much larger clone is a single base apart. This entry is derived from a study of T cell responses to AZD1222 COVID-19 vaccine (TCRdb year 2021). In the study overall: Because spike-specific TCR depth and breadth did not differ between the two schedules, AZD1222 recipients who got a second dose at roughly 4 weeks were pooled with those who got a second dose at roughly 12 weeks. A total of under 250 trial participants underwent TCR sequencing, of whom some 200 had received two doses of AZD1222 and 26 had received two doses of the MenACWY control vaccine. Trial participants were enrolled by age into subgroups of 18-55, 56-69 and 70-plus years, and around 150, 28 and 57 TCR-sequenced participants, respectively, were included in these subgroups. Beyond this particular receptor, the publication reports: Only five or six AZD1222 recipients were SARS-CoV-2 seropositive at baseline, limiting conclusions about previously exposed vaccinees. The vaccine-associated CD4 TCRs covered the entire spike protein, and the dominant responses fell in regions 160-218 and 743-854. Because no day 14 peak-response samples were available, repertoires were characterized only after the peak T cell response. Reportedly, close to half of the unique spike-specific TCRs recognized epitopes lying outside the regions that are mutated in the B.1.351 and B.1.1.7 variants. The 56-69-year group was small, and its depth increase did not reach significance, likely because of low power. After two AZD1222 doses, spike-specific TCR breadth and depth were significantly higher than at day 0 and than in MenACWY recipients. Most participants were white British and females outnumbered males, and the authors suggested that clonal diversity may have been underestimated.

The sample's time point label, in plain terms: baseline before first vaccination. Vaccinee samples came from UK trials COV001 and COV002, including a single-blind randomized controlled phase 2/3 trial of AZD1222 (ChAdOx1 nCoV-19) in healthy adults. Trial participant PBMC samples were collected at day 0 and day 28 after the second dose for TCRbeta chain sequencing. V lost 4 bases and J lost 4 bases, and the count of bases not matched to a germline gene is 9. Spanning cysteine to phenylalanine, the CDR3 consists of 16 amino acids. The CDR3 DNA has 48 bases and is translated from base 1. Based on the germline V gene, the CDR1 and CDR2 sequences are KGHSH and LQKENI. The CDR3 regions of human TCRbeta chains were subjected to immunosequencing. Per the original workflow: Repertoire TCRs were matched against a reference library of SARS-CoV-2-specific TCRs generated with the MIRA antigen-specificity platform. Breadth meant the fraction of unique TCRs that were SARS-CoV-2-associated, whereas depth meant the fraction of total T cells that were SARS-CoV-2-associated. Using the MIRA data, each spike-specific TCR was assigned both to the spike region to which the TCR was reactive and to a CD4 or CD8 class. Log10-transformed breadth and depth values were compared by one-way ANOVA with Sidak's multiple comparisons tests. Not all clones reach the TCRdb copy of this immuneACCESS table, which keeps in-frame sequences only. Checked studies attribute under half of the gap to unresolved V genes and leave the rest unexplained. The V and J calls and clone size come from that table; D and trimming were worked out from the DNA. Counted in this sample were about 140,000 clones; about 91% of them appeared once. The ten largest make up approximately 4.5% of the sample.

The sequence was collected from an adult in good health. Sequenced here: peripheral blood, sampled on day 0 of AZD1222 vaccination. The rearranged chain carries TRBV18 and TRBJ1-2, and TRBD1 matches 10 of the central bases. The CDR3 region reads CASSRTGTGDFYGYTF. The nucleotide sequence reads TGTGCCAGCTCACGTACCGGGACAGGGGATTTCTATGGCTACACCTTC.